This T cell receptor beta chain was sequenced for a study of CD4+ T cells in melanoma. Study-wide points: Diverse differentiation states were reported for melanoma neoantigen-specific CD4+ T cells. CD8+ T cell, macrophage and B cell function reportedly correlated with neoantigen-specific CD4+ T cells.

Trimming took off 7 bases at V and 4 bases at J, with 11 bases between the two ends. The V gene's germline CDR1 is SGHTA and CDR2 FQGNSA. This CDR3 comprises 13 residues. Only in-frame clones appear in the TCRdb table, and some are missing; sequencing was by immunoSEQ multiplex PCR. The table shows about 140,000 clones, with over 90% occurring only once. With regard to this clone: Its target is unknown.

The chain is built from TRBV7-2 and TRBJ1-5; D is undetermined. The clonotype was recovered from a human donor with melanoma. As DNA, the CDR3 is TGTGCCAGCACCAAGGGCGGGAATCAGCCCCAGCATTTT. The encoded protein is CASTKGGNQPQHF.